This entry describes one T cell receptor (beta chain). The antigen is not known. Amplification started from genomic DNA. The TCR beta CDR3 region was amplified using 30 forward and 13 reverse primers. A single record per CDR3 protein comes from TCRdb applying MiXCR to the multiplex PCR reads. Among more than 250,000 distinct CDR3 sequences, roughly 44% were seen once, and the ten largest hold 12% to 15%. This entry is derived from a study of type 1 and type 2 diabetes patients. The germline CDR1 and CDR2 sequences are DFQATT and SNEGSKA (reference sequence). The CDR3 runs to 15 residues. Trimming at V came to 1 base and at J to 2 bases, leaving 4 bases not matched to a gene. Findings and limits, study-wide: In CD4+ and CD8+ T cells, type 2 diabetes diversity exceeded type 1. Age and gender were not matched between study groups.

The genes are TRBV20-1 and TRBJ2-2; TRBD2 matches 7 bases. Sequencing was performed on peripheral blood mononuclear cells (PBMCs). This TCR was sampled from a man in his late teens or twenties with type 2 diabetes. CDR3 sequence (DNA): TGCAGTGCTAGAGTGAGCGGGACTAACACCGGGGAGCTGTTTTTT. Amino acid sequence: CSARVSGTNTGELFF.